The rows below give T cell receptor beta chains drawn from one sample of a study of cytotoxic CD8 clonotypes in ibrutinib-treated CLL. TCRdb's table, derived via immunoSEQ multiplex PCR, lists solely in-frame clones and lacks some. This table has 330,000 or so clones, around 66% appearing once. Here the sequenced sample was PBMCs, taken after 36 months of ibrutinib treatment. Receptors originate from a human donor with chronic lymphocytic leukemia. The CDR3 runs from the conserved cysteine through the conserved F or W. A D gene is named only where the DNA matches it firmly. Clone size, where shown, is once, few, many, or a class for clones that have expanded.

TRBV5-1	TRBJ2-2	NA	NA	CASSFQATNTGELFF	TGCGCCAGCAGCTTTCAGGCGACCAACACCGGGGAGCTGTTTTTT
TRBV4-1	TRBJ1-2	few	NA	CASSQVGQFYGYTF	TGCGCCAGCAGCCAAGTTGGCCAGTTCTATGGCTACACCTTC
TRBV5-1	TRBJ2-7	once	NA	CASSSFYEQYF	TGCGCCAGCAGCTCTTTCTACGAGCAGTACTTC
TRBV6-5	TRBJ2-7	NA	TRBD1	CATSPDRTMYEQYF	TGTGCCACCTCCCCGGACAGGACCATGTACGAGCAGTACTTC
TRBV7-3	TRBJ1-1	NA	NA	CASSLKGHSSPPNTEAFF	TGTGCCAGCAGCTTAAAGGGGCATTCCTCGCCACCGAACACTGAAGCTTTCTTT
TRBV9	TRBJ1-1	NA	NA	CASSVSGGNTEAFF	TGTGCCAGCAGCGTAAGTGGGGGTAACACTGAAGCTTTCTTT
TRBV9	TRBJ2-1	NA	TRBD1	CASSTPGTGGHEQFF	TGTGCCAGCAGCACCCCCGGGACAGGGGGCCATGAGCAGTTCTTC
TRBV19	TRBJ2-1	NA	NA	CASSIGYSSYNEQFF	TGTGCCAGTAGTATAGGTTATAGCTCCTACAATGAGCAGTTCTTC
TRBV7-8	TRBJ1-5	NA	NA	CASSLLGGQPQHF	TGTGCCAGCAGCTTATTGGGGGGTCAGCCCCAGCATTTT
TRBV6-5	TRBJ2-3	few	NA	CASSRGANTDTQYF	TGTGCCAGCAGTCGGGGGGCCAACACAGATACGCAGTATTTT
TRBV29-1	TRBJ2-7	NA	TRBD1	CSVSRDSSYEQYF	TGCAGCGTTTCCCGGGACAGTTCCTACGAGCAGTACTTC
TRBV9	TRBJ2-3	few	TRBD2	CASSSGGGRAFHTQYF	TGTGCCAGCAGCTCAGGAGGCGGGAGGGCGTTCCATACGCAGTATTTT
TRBV27	TRBJ2-1	once	NA	CASSLWGGGNEQFF	TGTGCCAGCAGTTTATGGGGAGGGGGGAATGAGCAGTTCTTC
TRBV28	TRBJ2-1	NA	NA	CASSLSPRVHNEQFF	TGTGCCAGCAGTTTATCGCCCCGGGTACACAATGAGCAGTTCTTC
TRBV5-8	TRBJ2-7	NA	TRBD2	CASSATSLSYEQYF	TGTGCCAGCAGCGCGACTAGCCTCTCCTACGAGCAGTACTTC
TRBV4-1	TRBJ2-7	NA	NA	CASSQGPLRSYEQYF	TGCGCCAGCAGCCAAGGACCTCTACGTAGTTACGAGCAGTACTTC
TRBV11-2	TRBJ2-7	NA	TRBD1	CASSTWDRGAYEQYF	TGTGCCAGCAGCACCTGGGACAGAGGGGCCTACGAGCAGTACTTC
TRBV5-1	TRBJ2-1	NA	NA	CASSLGPDNEQFF	TGCGCCAGCAGCTTGGGGCCGGACAATGAGCAGTTCTTC
TRBV5-6	TRBJ2-7	NA	NA	CASSLRLVGSEQYF	TGTGCCAGCAGCCTCCGACTAGTTGGGTCCGAGCAGTACTTC
TRBV15	TRBJ2-5	NA	NA	CATSRVKGIGETQYF	TGTGCCACCAGCAGAGTCAAGGGAATCGGGGAGACCCAGTACTTC
TRBV7-3	TRBJ2-2	NA	NA	CASSQQGGFTGELFF	TGTGCCAGCAGCCAACAGGGAGGGTTCACCGGGGAGCTGTTTTTT
TRBV5-1	TRBJ1-5	NA	NA	CASSLVPQTPYSNQPQHF	TGCGCCAGCAGCTTGGTCCCCCAGACGCCTTATAGCAATCAGCCCCAGCATTTT
TRBV10-2	TRBJ2-7	NA	TRBD1	CASSEGQGLREQYF	TGCGCCAGCAGTGAGGGACAGGGGCTACGCGAGCAGTACTTC
TRBV10-2	TRBJ1-2	NA	NA	CASGGTIPYGYTF	TGCGCCAGCGGGGGGACAATCCCGTACGGCTACACCTTC
TRBV27	TRBJ2-5	NA	TRBD1	CASSFQGAGETQYF	TGTGCCAGCAGTTTCCAGGGGGCTGGGGAGACCCAGTACTTC